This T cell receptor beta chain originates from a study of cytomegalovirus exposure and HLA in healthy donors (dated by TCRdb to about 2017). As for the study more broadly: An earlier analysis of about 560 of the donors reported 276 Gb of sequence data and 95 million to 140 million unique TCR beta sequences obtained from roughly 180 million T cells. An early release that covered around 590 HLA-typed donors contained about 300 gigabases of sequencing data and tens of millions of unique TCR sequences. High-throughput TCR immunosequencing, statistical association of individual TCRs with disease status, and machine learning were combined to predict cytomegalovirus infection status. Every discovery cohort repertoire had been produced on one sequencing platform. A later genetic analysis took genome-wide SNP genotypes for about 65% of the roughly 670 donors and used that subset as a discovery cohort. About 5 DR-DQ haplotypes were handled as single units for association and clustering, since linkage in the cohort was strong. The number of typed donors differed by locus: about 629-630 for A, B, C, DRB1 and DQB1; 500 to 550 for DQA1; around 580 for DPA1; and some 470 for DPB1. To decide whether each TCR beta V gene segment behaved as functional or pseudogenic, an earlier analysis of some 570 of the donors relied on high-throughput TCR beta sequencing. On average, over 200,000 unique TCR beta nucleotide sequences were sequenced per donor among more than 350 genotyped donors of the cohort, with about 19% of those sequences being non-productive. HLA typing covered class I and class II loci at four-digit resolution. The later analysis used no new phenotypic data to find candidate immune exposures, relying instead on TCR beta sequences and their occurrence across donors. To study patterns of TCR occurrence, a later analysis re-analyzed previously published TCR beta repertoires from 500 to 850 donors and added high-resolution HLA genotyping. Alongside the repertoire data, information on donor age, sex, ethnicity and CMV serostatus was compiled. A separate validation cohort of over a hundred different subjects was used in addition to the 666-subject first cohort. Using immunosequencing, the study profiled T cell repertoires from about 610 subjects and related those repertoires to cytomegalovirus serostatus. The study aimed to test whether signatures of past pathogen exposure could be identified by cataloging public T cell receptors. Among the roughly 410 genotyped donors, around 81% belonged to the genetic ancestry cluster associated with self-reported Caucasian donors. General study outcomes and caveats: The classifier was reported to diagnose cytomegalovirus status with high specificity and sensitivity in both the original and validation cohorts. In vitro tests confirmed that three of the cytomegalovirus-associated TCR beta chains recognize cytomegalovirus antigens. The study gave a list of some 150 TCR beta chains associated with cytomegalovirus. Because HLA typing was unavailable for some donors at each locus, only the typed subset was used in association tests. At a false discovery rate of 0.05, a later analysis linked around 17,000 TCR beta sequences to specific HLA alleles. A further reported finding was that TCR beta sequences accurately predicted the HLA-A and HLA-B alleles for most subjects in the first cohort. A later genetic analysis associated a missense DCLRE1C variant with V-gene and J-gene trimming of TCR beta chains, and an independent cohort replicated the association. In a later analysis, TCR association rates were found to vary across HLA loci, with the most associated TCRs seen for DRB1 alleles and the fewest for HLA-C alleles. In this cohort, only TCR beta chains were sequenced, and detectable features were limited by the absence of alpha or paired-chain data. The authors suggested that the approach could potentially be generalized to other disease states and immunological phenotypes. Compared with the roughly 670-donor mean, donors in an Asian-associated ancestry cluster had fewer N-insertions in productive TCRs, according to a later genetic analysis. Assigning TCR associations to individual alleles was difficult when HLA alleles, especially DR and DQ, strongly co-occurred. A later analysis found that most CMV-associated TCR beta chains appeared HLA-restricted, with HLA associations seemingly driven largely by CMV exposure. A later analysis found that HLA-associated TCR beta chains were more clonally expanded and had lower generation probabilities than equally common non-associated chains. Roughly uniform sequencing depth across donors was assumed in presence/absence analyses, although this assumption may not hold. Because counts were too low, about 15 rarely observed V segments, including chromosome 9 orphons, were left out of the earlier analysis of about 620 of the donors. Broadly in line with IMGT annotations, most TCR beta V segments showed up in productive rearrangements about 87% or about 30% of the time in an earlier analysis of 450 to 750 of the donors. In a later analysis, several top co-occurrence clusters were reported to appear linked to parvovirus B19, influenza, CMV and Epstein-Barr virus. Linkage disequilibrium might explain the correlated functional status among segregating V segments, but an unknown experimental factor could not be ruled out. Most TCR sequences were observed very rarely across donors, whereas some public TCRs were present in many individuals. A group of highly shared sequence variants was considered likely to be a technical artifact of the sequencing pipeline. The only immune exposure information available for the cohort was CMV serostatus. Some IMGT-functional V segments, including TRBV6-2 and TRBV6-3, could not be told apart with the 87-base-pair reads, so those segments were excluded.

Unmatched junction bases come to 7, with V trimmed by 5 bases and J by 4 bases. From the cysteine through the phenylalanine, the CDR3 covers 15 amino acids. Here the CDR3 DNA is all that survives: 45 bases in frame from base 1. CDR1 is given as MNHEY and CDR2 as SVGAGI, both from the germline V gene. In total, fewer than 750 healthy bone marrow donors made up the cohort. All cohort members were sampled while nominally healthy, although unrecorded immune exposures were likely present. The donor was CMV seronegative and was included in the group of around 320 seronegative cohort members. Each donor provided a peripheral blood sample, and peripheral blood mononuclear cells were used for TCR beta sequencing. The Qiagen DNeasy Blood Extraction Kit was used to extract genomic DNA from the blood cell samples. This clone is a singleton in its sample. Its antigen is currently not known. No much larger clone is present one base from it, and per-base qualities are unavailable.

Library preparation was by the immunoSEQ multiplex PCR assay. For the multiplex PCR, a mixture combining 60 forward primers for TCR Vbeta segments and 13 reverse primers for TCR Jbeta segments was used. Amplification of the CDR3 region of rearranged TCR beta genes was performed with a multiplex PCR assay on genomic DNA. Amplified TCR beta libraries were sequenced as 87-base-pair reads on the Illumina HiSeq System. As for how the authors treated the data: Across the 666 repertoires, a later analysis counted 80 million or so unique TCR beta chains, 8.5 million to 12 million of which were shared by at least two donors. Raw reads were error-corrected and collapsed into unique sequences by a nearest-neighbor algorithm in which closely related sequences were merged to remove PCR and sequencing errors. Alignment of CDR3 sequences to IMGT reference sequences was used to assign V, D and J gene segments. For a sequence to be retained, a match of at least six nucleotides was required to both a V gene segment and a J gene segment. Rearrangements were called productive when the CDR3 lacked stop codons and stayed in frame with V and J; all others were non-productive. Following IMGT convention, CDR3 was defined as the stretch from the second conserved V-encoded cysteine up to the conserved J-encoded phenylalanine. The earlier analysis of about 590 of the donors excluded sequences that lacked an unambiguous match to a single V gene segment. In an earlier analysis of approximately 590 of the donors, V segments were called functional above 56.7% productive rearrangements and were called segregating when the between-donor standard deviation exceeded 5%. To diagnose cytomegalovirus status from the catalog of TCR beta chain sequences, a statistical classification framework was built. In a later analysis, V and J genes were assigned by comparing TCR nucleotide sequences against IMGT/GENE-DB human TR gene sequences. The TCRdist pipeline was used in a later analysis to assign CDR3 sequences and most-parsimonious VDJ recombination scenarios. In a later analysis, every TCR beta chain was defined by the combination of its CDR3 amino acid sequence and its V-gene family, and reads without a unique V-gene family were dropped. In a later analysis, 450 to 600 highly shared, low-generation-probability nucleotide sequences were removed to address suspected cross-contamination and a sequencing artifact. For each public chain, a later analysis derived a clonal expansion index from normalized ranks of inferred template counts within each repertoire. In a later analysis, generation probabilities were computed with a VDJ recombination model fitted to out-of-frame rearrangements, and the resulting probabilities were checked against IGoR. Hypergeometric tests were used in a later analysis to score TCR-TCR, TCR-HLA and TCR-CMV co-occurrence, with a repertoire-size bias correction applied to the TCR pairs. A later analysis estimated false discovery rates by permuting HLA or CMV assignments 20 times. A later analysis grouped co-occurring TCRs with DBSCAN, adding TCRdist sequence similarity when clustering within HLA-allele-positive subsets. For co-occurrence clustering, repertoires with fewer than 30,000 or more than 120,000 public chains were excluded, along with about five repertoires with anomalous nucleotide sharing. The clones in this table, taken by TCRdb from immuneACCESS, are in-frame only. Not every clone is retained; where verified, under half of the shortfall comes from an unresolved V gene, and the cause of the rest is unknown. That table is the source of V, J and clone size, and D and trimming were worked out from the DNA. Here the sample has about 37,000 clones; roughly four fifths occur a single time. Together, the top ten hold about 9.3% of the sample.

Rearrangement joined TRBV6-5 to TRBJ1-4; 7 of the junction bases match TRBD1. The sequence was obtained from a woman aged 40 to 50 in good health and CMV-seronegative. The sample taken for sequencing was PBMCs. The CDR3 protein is CASSVRDSVNEKLFF. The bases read TGTGCCAGCAGTGTCCGGGACAGCGTTAATGAAAAACTGTTTTTT.